The text below deals with one T cell receptor beta chain. The antigen is not known. Both 60 Vbeta primers and 13 Jbeta primers went into the PCR. Assay: immunoSEQ multiplex PCR; the TCRdb copy retains only in-frame clones and omits some. The sample includes fewer than 200,000 clones, roughly 84% seen only once; the top ten take approximately 2.5%. This record comes from a study of cytomegalovirus exposure and HLA in healthy donors. Study information: Earlier, 95 million to 140 million unique TCR beta sequences were recovered from around 180 million T cells by an analysis. General study findings and limits: Later analysis showed most CMV-associated TCR beta chains appearing HLA-restricted. Equally common other TCR beta chains were less clonally expanded than HLA-associated ones, a later analysis found. Highest at DRB1 and lowest at HLA-C, TCR association rates differed among HLA loci in a later analysis.

V gave up 5 bases and J gave up 11 bases, with 18 bases separating them. From germline, CDR1 is SEHNR and CDR2 FQNEAQ (reference sequence). This CDR3 is 13 amino acids long. Sequencing input: PBMCs. This chain joins TRBV7-9 and TRBJ1-1; possible D gene TRBD1, 6 bases. The origin of this receptor is a man aged 30 to 45 in good health and CMV-seropositive. CDR3 residues: CASSPHGGGVAFF. CDR3 bases: TGTGCCAGCAGCCCGCACGGAGGGGGGGTGGCTTTCTTT.